The rows below give T cell receptor beta chains drawn from one sample of a study of beta chain features in type 1 diabetes. Data came from immunoSEQ multiplex PCR; TCRdb stores just in-frame clones and leaves some out. The sample contains about 290,000 clones, 7.5% to 9.5% of which appear only once. Sequenced sample: central memory CD4+ T cells from blood. The receptors originated from a woman under 30 in good health. Each CDR3 is given with its conserved first and last residue. The D gene is left open where the match is weak. Not all rows give a size; the values are once, few, many and, for expanded clones, a class.

14,NA,TRBV30,TRBJ1-2,NA,CAWSGFSGLYGYTF,TGTGCCTGGAGTGGCTTCTCCGGTTTGTATGGCTACACCTTC
16,NA,TRBV4-2,TRBJ2-6,many,CASSPGHFSGANVLTF,TGTGCCAGCAGTCCGGGACACTTCTCTGGGGCCAACGTCCTGACTTTC
18,TRBD2,TRBV19,TRBJ2-5,NA,CASSIGATSGGGRETQYF,TGTGCCAGTAGTATAGGGGCGACTAGCGGGGGAGGACGGGAGACCCAGTACTTC
13,NA,TRBV28,TRBJ1-5,few,CASSFRGYQPQHF,TGTGCCAGCAGTTTCCGGGGGTACCAGCCCCAGCATTTT
16,NA,TRBV2,TRBJ1-5,NA,CASSSRTQVSNQPQHF,TGTGCCAGCAGTTCCCGGACACAAGTCAGCAATCAGCCCCAGCATTTT
12,NA,TRBV2,TRBJ2-7,few,CASTIRDNEQYF,TGTGCCAGCACGATCCGGGACAACGAGCAGTACTTC
17,NA,TRBV19,TRBJ2-7,NA,CASARRSSGTISYEQYF,TGTGCCAGTGCAAGGAGGAGTAGCGGAACTATCTCCTACGAGCAGTACTTC
15,NA,TRBV9,TRBJ2-1,few,CASSVEQDPYNEQFF,TGTGCCAGCAGCGTAGAACAGGACCCTTACAATGAGCAGTTCTTC
14,NA,TRBV2,TRBJ2-1,NA,CASIRFAGAYEQFF,TGTGCCAGCATCAGGTTCGCAGGGGCTTACGAGCAGTTCTTC
16,TRBD2,TRBV9,TRBJ2-2,NA,CASTEREKAYAGELFF,TGTGCCAGCACTGAGCGGGAGAAGGCCTACGCCGGGGAGCTGTTTTTT
16,NA,TRBV28,TRBJ1-5,few,CASRTGLMGSNQPQHF,TGTGCCAGCAGGACCGGTTTGATGGGGTCGAATCAGCCCCAGCATTTT
14,NA,TRBV14,TRBJ2-1,few,CASSLRQKYNEQFF,TGTGCCAGCAGCCTTCGACAGAAATACAATGAGCAGTTCTTC
13,NA,TRBV7-2,TRBJ2-5,NA,CASSRDLAETQYF,TGTGCCAGCAGCAGAGACTTGGCGGAGACCCAGTACTTC
16,NA,TRBV6-5,TRBJ1-1,few,CASSYLGGRGRAEAFF,TGTGCCAGCAGTTACCTGGGAGGTCGGGGGAGGGCTGAAGCTTTCTTT
16,NA,TRBV7-2,TRBJ1-1,NA,CASTGGKGRGITEAFF,TGTGCCAGCACCGGAGGGAAAGGGCGGGGGATCACTGAAGCTTTCTTT
12,NA,TRBV2,TRBJ2-3,many,CASSVEGDTQYF,TGTGCCAGCAGTGTGGAGGGAGATACGCAGTATTTT
15,TRBD1,TRBV19,TRBJ2-1,many,CASSNGQVSNNEQFF,TGTGCCAGTAGTAATGGACAGGTATCGAACAATGAGCAGTTCTTC
14,TRBD2,TRBV6-5,TRBJ2-3,NA,CASSQRETTDTQYF,TGTGCCAGCAGCCAGCGGGAGACCACAGATACGCAGTATTTT
14,NA,TRBV19,TRBJ1-2,NA,CASSIRDSFRGYTF,TGTGCCAGTAGTATCCGAGACTCGTTTCGCGGCTACACCTTC
15,TRBD2,TRBV15,TRBJ2-4,NA,CATSRDTRLADIQYF,TGTGCCACCAGCAGAGACACCCGACTAGCAGACATTCAGTACTTC
13,TRBD1,TRBV2,TRBJ1-1,NA,CASRTGGNTEAFF,TGTGCCAGCAGGACAGGGGGGAACACTGAAGCTTTCTTT
13,NA,TRBV28,TRBJ1-3,few,CASRRSSGNTIYF,TGTGCCAGCAGAAGGAGCTCTGGAAACACCATATATTTT
15,NA,TRBV7-2,TRBJ2-1,many,CASSQRQMTGNEQFF,TGTGCCAGCAGCCAGAGGCAAATGACAGGCAATGAGCAGTTCTTC
16,NA,TRBV18,TRBJ2-1,few,CASSRAGGSSYNEQFF,TGTGCCAGCTCACGCGCAGGGGGGTCGAGCTACAATGAGCAGTTCTTC
16,TRBD1,TRBV4-1,TRBJ2-1,many,CASSQSPGTGPNEQFF,TGCGCCAGCAGCCAAAGCCCCGGGACAGGGCCCAATGAGCAGTTCTTC